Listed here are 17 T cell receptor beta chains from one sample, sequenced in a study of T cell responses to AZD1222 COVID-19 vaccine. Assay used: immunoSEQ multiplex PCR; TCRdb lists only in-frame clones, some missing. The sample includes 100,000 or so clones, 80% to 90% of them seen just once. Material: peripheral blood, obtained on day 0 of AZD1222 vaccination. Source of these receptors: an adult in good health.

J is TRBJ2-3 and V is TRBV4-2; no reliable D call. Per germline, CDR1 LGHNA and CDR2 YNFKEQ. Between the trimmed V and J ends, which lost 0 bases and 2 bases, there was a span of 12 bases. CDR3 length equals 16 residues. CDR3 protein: CASSQDWAGDTDTQYF. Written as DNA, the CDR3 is TGTGCCAGCAGCCAAGATTGGGCCGGCGACACAGATACGCAGTATTTT.

CDR3 protein: CAISQGLFSDGYTF. CDR3 nucleotides: TGTGCCATCAGCCAGGGACTCTTCTCCGATGGCTACACCTTC. The V gene is TRBV10-3, the J gene TRBJ1-2; D possibly corresponds to TRBD1 (5 bases). CDR1 ENHRY and CDR2 SYGVKD come from the germline V gene. The CDR3 extends over 14 amino acids. Trimming left V 6 bases short and J 6 bases short, with 17 bases between.

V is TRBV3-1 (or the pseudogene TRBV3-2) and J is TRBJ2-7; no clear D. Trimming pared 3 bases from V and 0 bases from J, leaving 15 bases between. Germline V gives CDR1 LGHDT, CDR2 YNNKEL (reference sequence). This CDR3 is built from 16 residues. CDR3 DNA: TGTGCCAGCAGCCAGGAGAATACGGGCAACTCCTACGAGCAGTACTTC. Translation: CASSQENTGNSYEQYF.

CDR3 in DNA: TGTGCCAGCAGGGCAGGGGACCAGCAGTACTTC. This sequence encodes CASRAGDQQYF. V and J are TRBV7-9 and TRBJ2-7; tentative D call: TRBD1 (6 bases). The germline V gene encodes CDR1 SEHNR and CDR2 FQNEAQ (reference sequence). V was trimmed by 6 bases and J by 8 bases, leaving 11 bases between them. The CDR3 spans 11 residues. The full variable domain, its missing parts supplied by reference TRBV7-9 and TRBJ2-7, is DTGVSQNPRHKITKRGQNVTFRCDPISEHNRLYWYRQTLGQGPEFLTYFQNEAQLEKSRLLSDRFSAERPKGSFSTLEIQRTEQGDSAMYLCASRAGDQQYFGPGTRLTVT.

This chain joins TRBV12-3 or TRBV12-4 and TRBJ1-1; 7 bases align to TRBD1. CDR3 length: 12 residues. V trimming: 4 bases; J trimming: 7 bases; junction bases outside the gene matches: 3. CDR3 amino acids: CASSSRDSEAFF. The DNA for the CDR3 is TGTGCCAGCAGTTCCCGGGACAGTGAAGCTTTCTTT.

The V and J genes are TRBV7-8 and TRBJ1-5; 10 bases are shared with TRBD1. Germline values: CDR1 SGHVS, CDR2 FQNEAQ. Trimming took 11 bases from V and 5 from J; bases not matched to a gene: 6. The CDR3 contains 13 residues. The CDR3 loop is CAGGDRGYQPQHF. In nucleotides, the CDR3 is TGTGCCGGCGGGGACAGGGGCTATCAGCCCCAGCATTTT.

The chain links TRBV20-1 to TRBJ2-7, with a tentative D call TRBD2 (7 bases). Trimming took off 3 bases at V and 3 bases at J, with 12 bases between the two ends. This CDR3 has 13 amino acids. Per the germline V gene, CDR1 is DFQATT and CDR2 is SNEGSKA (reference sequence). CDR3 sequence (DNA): TGCAGTGCTAGTGCGGGGGCCGACTACGAGCAGTACTTC. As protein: CSASAGADYEQYF.

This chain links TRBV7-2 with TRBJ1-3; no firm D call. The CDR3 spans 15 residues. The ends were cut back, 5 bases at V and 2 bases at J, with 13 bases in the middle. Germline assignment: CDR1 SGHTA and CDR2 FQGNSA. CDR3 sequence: CASSPEERPGNTIYF. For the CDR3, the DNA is TGTGCCAGCAGCCCCGAGGAGCGCCCTGGAAACACCATATATTTT.

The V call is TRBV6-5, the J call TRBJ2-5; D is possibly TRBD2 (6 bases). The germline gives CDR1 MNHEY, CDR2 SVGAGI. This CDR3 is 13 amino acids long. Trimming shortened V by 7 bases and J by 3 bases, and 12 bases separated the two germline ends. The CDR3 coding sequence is TGTGCCAGCACCGGGACTGCAAAAGAGACCCAGTACTTC. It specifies CASTGTAKETQYF.

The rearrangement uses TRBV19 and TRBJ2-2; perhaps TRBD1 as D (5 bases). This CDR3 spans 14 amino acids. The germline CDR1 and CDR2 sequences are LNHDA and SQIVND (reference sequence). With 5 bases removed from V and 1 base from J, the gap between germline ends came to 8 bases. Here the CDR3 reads CASSRQGNTGELFF. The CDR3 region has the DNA TGTGCCAGTAGTCGTCAGGGGAACACCGGGGAGCTGTTTTTT.

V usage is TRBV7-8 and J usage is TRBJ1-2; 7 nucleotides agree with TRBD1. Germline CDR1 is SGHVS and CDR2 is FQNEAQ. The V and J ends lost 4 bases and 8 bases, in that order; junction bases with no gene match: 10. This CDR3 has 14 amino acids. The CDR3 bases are TGTGCCAGCAGCTCCCTTGACAGGGCGGTCGGCTACACCTTC. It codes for CASSSLDRAVGYTF.

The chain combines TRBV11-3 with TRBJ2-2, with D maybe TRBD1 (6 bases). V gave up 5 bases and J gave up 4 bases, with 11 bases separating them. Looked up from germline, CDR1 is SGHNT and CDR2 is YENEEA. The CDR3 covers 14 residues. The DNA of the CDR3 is TGTGCCAGCAGCGCGGTCAGGGGCACCGGGGAGCTGTTTTTT. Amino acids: CASSAVRGTGELFF. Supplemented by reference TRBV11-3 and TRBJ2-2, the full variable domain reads EAGVVQSPRYKIIEKKQPVAFWCNPISGHNTLYWYLQNLGQGPELLIRYENEEAVDDSQLPKDRFSAERLKGVDSTLKIQPAELGDSAVYLCASSAVRGTGELFFGEGSRLTVL.

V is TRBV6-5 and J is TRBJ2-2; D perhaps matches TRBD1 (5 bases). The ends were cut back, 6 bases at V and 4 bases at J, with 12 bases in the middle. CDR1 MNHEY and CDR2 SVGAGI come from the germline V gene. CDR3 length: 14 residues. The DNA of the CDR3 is TGTGCCAGCAGAATCGACAGACGCACCGGGGAGCTGTTTTTT. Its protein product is CASRIDRRTGELFF.

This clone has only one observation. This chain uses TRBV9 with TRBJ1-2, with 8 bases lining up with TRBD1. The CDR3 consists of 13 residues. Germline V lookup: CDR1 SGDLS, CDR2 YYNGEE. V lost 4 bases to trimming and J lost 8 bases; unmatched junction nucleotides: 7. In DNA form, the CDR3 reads TGTGCCAGCAGCCCAGGGGGCTTGGACGGCTACACCTTC. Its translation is CASSPGGLDGYTF. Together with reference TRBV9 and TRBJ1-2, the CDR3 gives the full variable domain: DSGVTQTPKHLITATGQRVTLRCSPRSGDLSVYWYQQSLDQGLQFLIQYYNGEERAKGNILERFSAQQFPDLHSELNLSSLELGDSALYFCASSPGGLDGYTFGSGTRLTVV.

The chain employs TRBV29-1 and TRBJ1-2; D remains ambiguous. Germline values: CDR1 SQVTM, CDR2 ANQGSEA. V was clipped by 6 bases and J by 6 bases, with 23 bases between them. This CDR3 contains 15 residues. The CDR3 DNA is TGCAGCGTGCCTGGAGGCTACCGTCGGAGCAATGGCTACACCTTC. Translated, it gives CSVPGGYRRSNGYTF. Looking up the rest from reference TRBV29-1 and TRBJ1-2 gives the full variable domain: SAVISQKPSRDICQRGTSLTIQCQVDSQVTMMFWYRQQPGQSLTLIATANQGSEATYESGFVIDKFPISRPNLTFSTLTVSNMSPEDSSIYLCSVPGGYRRSNGYTFGSGTRLTVV.

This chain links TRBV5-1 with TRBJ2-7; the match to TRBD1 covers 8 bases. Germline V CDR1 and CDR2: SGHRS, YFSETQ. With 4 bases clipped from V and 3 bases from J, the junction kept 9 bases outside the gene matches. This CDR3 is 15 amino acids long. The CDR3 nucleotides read TGCGCCAGCAGCATACTAGGACAGGGTATCTACGAGCAGTACTTC. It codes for CASSILGQGIYEQYF. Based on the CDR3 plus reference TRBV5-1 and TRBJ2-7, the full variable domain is KAGVTQTPRYLIKTRGQQVTLSCSPISGHRSVSWYQQTPGQGLQFLFEYFSETQRNKGNFPGRFSGRQFSNSRSEMNVSTLELGDSALYLCASSILGQGIYEQYFGPGTRLTVT.

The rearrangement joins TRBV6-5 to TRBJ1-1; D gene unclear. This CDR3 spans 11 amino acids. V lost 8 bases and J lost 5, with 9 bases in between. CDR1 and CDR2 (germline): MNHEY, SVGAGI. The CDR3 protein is CASPDVTEAFF. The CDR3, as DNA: TGTGCCAGCCCCGACGTAACTGAAGCTTTCTTT.